Below, 4 T cell receptor beta chains from the same sample are listed, as sequenced in a study of monozygotic twins with inflammatory bowel disease. One entry per CDR3 protein, without DNA, is what TCRdb gives after re-calling the 5' RACE reads. The repertoire shows roughly 150,000 distinct CDR3 sequences; the top ten hold 2.4%. Sequencing was performed on blood. The receptors shown here come from a human donor with ulcerative colitis or Crohn's disease, or a healthy co-twin of an affected twin (not recorded which).

The rearrangement joins TRBV12-3 or TRBV12-4 to TRBJ1-3; TCRdb's assignment of TRBD1 cannot be checked, as there is no DNA. The CDR3 spans 16 residues. The CDR3 loop is CASRDRRRATGNTIYF.

The genes are TRBV2 and TRBJ2-3; TCRdb picks TRBD1, but there is no DNA to check that call. The CDR3 is 12 amino acids. CDR1 and CDR2 (germline): SNHLY, FYNNEI. This chain's CDR3 is CASGGTGDTQYF. The full variable domain, with the rest looked up from reference TRBV2 and TRBJ2-3, is EPEVTQTPSHQVTQMGQEVILRCVPISNHLYFYWYRQILGQKVEFLVSFYNNEISEKSEIFDDQFSVERPDGSNFTLKIRSTKLEDSAMYFCASGGTGDTQYFGPGTRLTVL.

The V and J genes are TRBV19 and TRBJ2-7; TCRdb designates TRBD2, a call that cannot be tested without DNA. Per the germline V gene, CDR1 is LNHDA and CDR2 is SQIVND (reference sequence). The CDR3 is 17 amino acids. The CDR3 reads CASSTDGPPFHTYEQYF.

V and J are TRBV20-1 and TRBJ1-2; TCRdb proposes TRBD1, but this gene call is untestable without DNA. The CDR3 runs to 14 residues. The V gene's germline CDR1 is DFQATT and CDR2 SNEGSKA (reference sequence). CDR3 residues: CSARGAGAAGGYTF.